This T cell receptor (beta chain) emerged from a study of response to subunit inactivated influenza vaccine. In its sample, this clonotype was seen a few times. This CDR3 comprises 12 residues. V was trimmed by 2 bases and J by 9 bases, leaving 8 bases between them. Germline lookup yields CDR1 MGHDK and CDR2 SYGVNS. TCRdb analysed the RT-PCR reads with MiXCR anew, one entry per CDR3 protein. The table includes 450,000 to 550,000 distinct CDR3 sequences, about 25% detected once. The TCR sequence derives from a middle-aged man who received an inactivated influenza vaccine. J is TRBJ2-1 and V is TRBV25-1; perhaps TRBD2 as D (5 bases). Sequenced material: CD4+ T cells sorted from PBMCs, taken around 5 days after vaccination. The DNA of the CDR3 is TGTGCCAGCAGTGAACGGACTTTTGAGCAGTTCTTC. This encodes CASSERTFEQFF.